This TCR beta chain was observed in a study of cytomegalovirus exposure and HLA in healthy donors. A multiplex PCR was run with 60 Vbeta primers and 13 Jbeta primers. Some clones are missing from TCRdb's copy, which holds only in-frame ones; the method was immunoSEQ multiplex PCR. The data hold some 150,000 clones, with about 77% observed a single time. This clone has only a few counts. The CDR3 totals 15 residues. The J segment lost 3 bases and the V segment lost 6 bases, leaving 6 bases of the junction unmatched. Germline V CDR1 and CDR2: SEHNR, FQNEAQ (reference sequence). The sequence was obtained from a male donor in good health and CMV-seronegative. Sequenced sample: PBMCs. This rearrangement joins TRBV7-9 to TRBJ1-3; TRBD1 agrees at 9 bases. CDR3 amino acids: CASSPQGAYGNTIYF. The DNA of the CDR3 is TGTGCCAGCAGTCCACAGGGGGCTTATGGAAACACCATATATTTT.